The clone carrying this T cell receptor (beta chain) was found many times. Its antigen is undetermined. This sample stems from a study of lung T cells in sarcoidosis with Löfgren's syndrome. About the study: Löfgren's syndrome patients were the main repertoire analysis focus.

General study results and limits: Multiple Löfgren's syndrome patients reportedly shared TRAV12-1 and TRBV2 CDR3 motifs, suggesting public CD4+ TCRs. TRAV12-1 and TRBV2 were reportedly most expanded in Löfgren's patients.

MiXCR was run by TCRdb on the reads, yielding one entry per CDR3 protein. The profile shows about 9,400 distinct CDR3 sequences, about 20% of them singletons. From germline, CDR1 is LGHNA and CDR2 YSLEER. The CDR3 loop spans 16 amino acids. The V segment lost 1 base and the J segment 6 bases; nucleotides outside the gene matches: 8. The sequenced material came from CD4+ T cells from bronchoalveolar lavage. This TCR was sampled from a human donor with sarcoidosis (Löfgren's syndrome or another form), or a control subject (not recorded which). The chain uses TRBV4-3 and TRBJ1-2; the match to TRBD1 covers 10 bases. The CDR3 DNA follows: TGCGCCAGCAGCCAAGCCATCGGACAGGGGGTCAATGGCTACACCTTC. Residues: CASSQAIGQGVNGYTF.